A single sample is the source of the 5 T cell receptor beta chains below, sequenced in a study of T cells in Graves' hyperthyroidism and ophthalmopathy. Amplified TCR beta CDR3 regions came from RNA transcripts. The HTBI primer set served for first-round RT-PCR of the TCR CDR3. TCRdb re-derived calls from the multiplex PCR reads in MiXCR, one entry per CDR3 protein. The table includes approximately 300,000 distinct CDR3 sequences, approximately 15% detected once. The sequencing sample was made of blood. All receptors derive from a woman in her sixties with Graves' ophthalmopathy.

The genes are TRBV13 and TRBJ2-5; possibly TRBD1 or TRBD2 for D (5 bases each). Germline lookup yields CDR1 PRHDT and CDR2 FYEKMQ (reference sequence). This CDR3 has 16 amino acids. V gave up 7 bases and J gave up 2 bases, with 20 bases separating them. In DNA, the CDR3 is TGTGCCAGCACCTCGACACGAGGGACGCATCAAGAGACCCAGTACTTC. Amino acids: CASTSTRGTHQETQYF.

This clonotype was picked up a small number of times. This chain links TRBV18 with TRBJ1-3; perhaps TRBD1 as D (5 bases). Germline CDR1 KGHSH, CDR2 LQKENI. V lost 3 bases and J lost 5, with 14 bases in between. CDR3 length: 15 amino acids. The CDR3 region has the DNA TGTGCCAGCTCACCCAGCCAGGGAGCTAGAAACACCATATATTTT. This translates into CASSPSQGARNTIYF.

This clonotype was counted at least ten times. The gene calls are TRBV5-6 and TRBJ1-2; no firm D call. CDR3 size: 13 residues. V lost 5 bases to trimming and J lost 2 bases, with 10 bases between them. Germline loops: CDR1 SGHDT, CDR2 YYEEEE. CDR3 amino acids: CASRGFGNYGYTF. Written as DNA, the CDR3 is TGTGCCAGCAGGGGGTTTGGGAACTATGGCTACACCTTC. Complete variable domain (other parts from reference TRBV5-6 and TRBJ1-2): DAGVTQSPTHLIKTRGQQVTLRCSPKSGHDTVSWYQQALGQGPQFIFQYYEEEERQRGNFPDRFSGHQFPNYSSELNVNALLLGDSALYLCASRGFGNYGYTFGSGTRLTVV.

The J gene is TRBJ2-7, the V gene TRBV9, with D unresolved. Per germline, CDR1 SGDLS and CDR2 YYNGEE. V dropped 0 bases and J dropped 0 bases, with 7 bases sitting between them. The CDR3 length is 14 residues. CDR3: CASSVETSSYEQYF. The CDR3 DNA reads as TGTGCCAGCAGCGTAGAAACGAGCTCCTACGAGCAGTACTTC. The full variable domain, in which reference TRBV9 and TRBJ2-7 provide the parts outside the CDR3, is DSGVTQTPKHLITATGQRVTLRCSPRSGDLSVYWYQQSLDQGLQFLIQYYNGEERAKGNILERFSAQQFPDLHSELNLSSLELGDSALYFCASSVETSSYEQYFGPGTRLTVT.

This clonotype has ten or more counts. The chain has TRBV20-1 and TRBJ2-1; TRBD2 matches at 7 bases. The CDR3 contains 13 residues. The V segment lost 5 bases and the J segment 6 bases; nucleotides outside the gene matches: 7. Germline lookup yields CDR1 DFQATT and CDR2 SNEGSKA (reference sequence). The CDR3 nucleotides are TGCAGTGCTGGGGGGAGGGCCCTCAATGAGCAGTTCTTC. Translating it yields CSAGGRALNEQFF.